The rows below give T cell receptor beta chains drawn from one sample of a study of shared clonotypes between healthy human individuals. TCRdb keeps only in-frame clones here, not all; method: immunoSEQ multiplex PCR. This sample has about 560,000 clones; around 76% occur once, and the top ten carry approximately 12%. Sequencing was done on a sample of PBMCs. These receptors all come from a woman in her forties in good health. Some clones in this sample may be carry-over from other donors' samples. Each CDR3 is given with its conserved first and last residue. The order of the fields is V gene, J gene, CDR3 protein.

v_call: TRBV2; j_call: TRBJ2-5; cdr3_aa: CASKGLRGMQETQYF
v_call: TRBV6-5; j_call: TRBJ1-3; cdr3_aa: CASTPNSGNTIYF
v_call: TRBV28; j_call: TRBJ1-1; cdr3_aa: CASHRDINAEAFF
v_call: TRBV28; j_call: TRBJ1-3; cdr3_aa: CASSLLRSGNTIYF
v_call: TRBV21-1; j_call: TRBJ2-7; cdr3_aa: CASQARQGNYEQYF
v_call: TRBV11-2; j_call: TRBJ1-1; cdr3_aa: CASSLIGDEAFF
v_call: TRBV7-6; j_call: TRBJ2-7; cdr3_aa: CASSLQGGSGMGGQYF
v_call: TRBV4-2; j_call: TRBJ2-7; cdr3_aa: CASSQAAGTESYEQYF
v_call: TRBV4-2; j_call: TRBJ2-1; cdr3_aa: CASSQAPSDGRGNEQFF
v_call: TRBV5-1; j_call: TRBJ1-1; cdr3_aa: CASSLDRGRQAFF
v_call: TRBV18; j_call: TRBJ2-2; cdr3_aa: CASSPRDRAVPGELFF
v_call: TRBV19; j_call: TRBJ2-3; cdr3_aa: CASSIETSGGSDTQYF
v_call: TRBV5-4; j_call: TRBJ2-5; cdr3_aa: CASSLGKYNQETQYF
v_call: TRBV6-6; j_call: TRBJ2-7; cdr3_aa: CASSQMEGVYEQYF
v_call: TRBV19; j_call: TRBJ2-1; cdr3_aa: CASSIGLGVLDRSYNEQFF
v_call: TRBV6-5; j_call: TRBJ1-6; cdr3_aa: CASTWTVGNSPLHF
v_call: TRBV29-1; j_call: TRBJ1-1; cdr3_aa: CSVEDLGGANTEAFF
v_call: TRBV10-1; j_call: TRBJ2-2; cdr3_aa: CASSHSAGGELFF
v_call: TRBV29-1; j_call: TRBJ2-3; cdr3_aa: CSVEDGLRGTDTQYF
v_call: TRBV18; j_call: TRBJ2-1; cdr3_aa: CASSPPGSLAGGNEQFF
v_call: TRBV19; j_call: TRBJ2-1; cdr3_aa: CASSIRRDRSYNEQFF
v_call: TRBV7-9; j_call: TRBJ2-3; cdr3_aa: CASSLGSAGGTQYF
v_call: TRBV5-1; j_call: TRBJ1-5; cdr3_aa: CASSLGGTGGGEPQHF
v_call: TRBV19; j_call: TRBJ1-2; cdr3_aa: CASTVGGSSNYGYTF
v_call: TRBV28; j_call: TRBJ2-7; cdr3_aa: CASSLNRGAGSYEQYF
v_call: TRBV6-1; j_call: TRBJ1-1; cdr3_aa: CASGRPGGSETEAFF
v_call: TRBV30; j_call: TRBJ2-2; cdr3_aa: CAWSEGTATGELFF
v_call: TRBV27; j_call: TRBJ2-3; cdr3_aa: CASSLRRRTSTDTQYF
v_call: TRBV9; j_call: TRBJ2-1; cdr3_aa: CASSVASLLAGDGEQFF
v_call: TRBV2; j_call: TRBJ1-2; cdr3_aa: CASTGTGSVGYTF
v_call: TRBV7-3; j_call: TRBJ2-1; cdr3_aa: CASSPQPMSDEQFF
v_call: TRBV28; j_call: TRBJ1-1; cdr3_aa: CASSSATGAEAFF
v_call: TRBV7-9; j_call: TRBJ1-4; cdr3_aa: CASSPQSLDGVNEKLFF
v_call: TRBV5-1; j_call: TRBJ1-2; cdr3_aa: CASSFSGAGGYTF
v_call: TRBV18; j_call: TRBJ2-7; cdr3_aa: CASSARDGSHEQYF
v_call: TRBV19; j_call: TRBJ2-1; cdr3_aa: CASTWTSGSYYNEQFF
v_call: TRBV29-1; j_call: TRBJ2-5; cdr3_aa: CSVDFRGTGNEETQYF
v_call: TRBV5-1; j_call: TRBJ2-2; cdr3_aa: CASSLGPPRGLGTGELFF
v_call: TRBV27; j_call: TRBJ2-1; cdr3_aa: CASSWSSGRDEQFF
v_call: TRBV7-3; j_call: TRBJ2-7; cdr3_aa: CASRSRESYEQYF
v_call: TRBV2; j_call: TRBJ2-7; cdr3_aa: CASSGRPYEQYF
v_call: TRBV10-3; j_call: TRBJ2-1; cdr3_aa: CAISDLAGSSYNEQFF
v_call: TRBV2; j_call: TRBJ2-5; cdr3_aa: CASSAGGIETQYF
v_call: TRBV5-1; j_call: TRBJ2-2; cdr3_aa: CASSFRSDGNTGELFF
v_call: TRBV4-2; j_call: TRBJ1-2; cdr3_aa: CASSQGQGTGYTF
v_call: TRBV5-1; j_call: TRBJ1-1; cdr3_aa: CASSPSLNTEAFF
v_call: TRBV28; j_call: TRBJ1-2; cdr3_aa: CASRVTGIPGYTF
v_call: TRBV5-4; j_call: TRBJ1-2; cdr3_aa: CASSLEAGGVGYTF
v_call: TRBV5-1; j_call: TRBJ2-1; cdr3_aa: CASSLGGRDGGQFF
v_call: TRBV6-5; j_call: TRBJ1-1; cdr3_aa: CASSYPGLRPAEAFF
v_call: TRBV5-4; j_call: TRBJ2-1; cdr3_aa: CASSPGQPSSYNEQFF
v_call: TRBV4-1; j_call: TRBJ1-3; cdr3_aa: CASSQAGYSGNTIYF
v_call: TRBV10-3; j_call: TRBJ2-3; cdr3_aa: CAISERLAVGTDTQYF